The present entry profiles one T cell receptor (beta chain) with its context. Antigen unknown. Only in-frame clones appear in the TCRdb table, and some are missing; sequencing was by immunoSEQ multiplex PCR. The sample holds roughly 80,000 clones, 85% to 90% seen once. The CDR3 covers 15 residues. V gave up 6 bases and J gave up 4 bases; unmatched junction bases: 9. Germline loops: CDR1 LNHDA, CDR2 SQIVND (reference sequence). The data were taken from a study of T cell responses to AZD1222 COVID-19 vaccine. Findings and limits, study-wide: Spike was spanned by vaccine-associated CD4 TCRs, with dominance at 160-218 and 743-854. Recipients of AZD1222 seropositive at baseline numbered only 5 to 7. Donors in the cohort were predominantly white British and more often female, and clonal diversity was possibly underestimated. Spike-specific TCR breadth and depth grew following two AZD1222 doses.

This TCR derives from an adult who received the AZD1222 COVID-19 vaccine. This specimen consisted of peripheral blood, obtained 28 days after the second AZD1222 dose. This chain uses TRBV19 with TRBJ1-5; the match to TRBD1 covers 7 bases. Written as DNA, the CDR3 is TGTGCCAGTAGCCTCCGGGACAGAACTAATCAGCCCCAGCATTTT. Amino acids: CASSLRDRTNQPQHF.